A single sample gave rise to the 16 T cell receptor beta chains below, sequenced in a study of control samples from healthy donors and cancer patients. Generated by immunoSEQ multiplex PCR, the TCRdb table keeps only in-frame clones and is missing some. The repertoire includes about 170,000 clones, over 85% of them detected once, and more than 10% sits in the top ten. Input material: blood. The receptor source for this set is a man younger than 40 in good health.

A word on this clone: The limits of the CDR3 on the DNA are not certain, so only TCRdb's listed CDR3 is given. The gene calls are TRBV27 and TRBJ2-2. Germline CDR1 reads MNHEY; CDR2 reads SMNVEV (reference sequence). The CDR3 comprises 16 residues, both ends counted. Here the CDR3 reads CASTFFGRTNTGELFF.

On this clone: The sample contains more than one DNA sequence encoding this CDR3. The chain uses TRBV28 and TRBJ1-3, with unresolved D. Germline loops: CDR1 MDHEN, CDR2 SYDVKM. Trimming removed 6 bases from V and 2 bases from J, with 11 bases in between. The CDR3 length is 14 residues. CDR3 residues: CASSLGGTGNTIYF. The CDR3 bases are TGTGCCAGCAGCTTAGGAGGGACTGGAAACACCATATATTTT. Drawing the rest from reference TRBV28 and TRBJ1-3, the complete variable domain is DVKVTQSSRYLVKRTGEKVFLECVQDMDHENMFWYRQDPGLGLRLIYFSYDVKMKEKGDIPEGYSVSREKKERFSLILESASTNQTSMYLCASSLGGTGNTIYFGEGSWLTVV.

The rearrangement links TRBV11-2 to TRBJ2-7; either TRBD1 or TRBD2 may fit D (5 bases each). V was shortened by 3 bases and J by 1 base, with 10 bases between the two germline ends. The length of the CDR3 is 14 residues. Germline loops: CDR1 SGHAT, CDR2 FQNNGV. CDR3 bases: TGTGCCAGCAGCTTGACCGGGGCATCCTACGAGCAGTACTTC. Protein product: CASSLTGASYEQYF.

The V call is TRBV3-1 (or the pseudogene TRBV3-2), the J call TRBJ1-2; D is uncertain. Trimming removed 1 base from V and 4 bases from J, with 7 bases in between. CDR3 length equals 13 residues. Germline CDR1 and CDR2: LGHDT and YNNKEL (reference sequence). The CDR3 region has the DNA TGTGCCAGCAGCCAAGGACCCCTCTATGGCTACACCTTC. The encoded protein is CASSQGPLYGYTF.

The genes are TRBV11-2 and TRBJ2-7, with 7 nucleotides matching TRBD2. Germline lookup yields CDR1 SGHAT and CDR2 FQNNGV. With V trimmed by 1 base and J by 2 bases, 5 bases remained unmatched. This CDR3 contains 15 residues. The CDR3 here is CASSLGGGSAYEQYF. The CDR3 DNA reads TGTGCCAGCAGCTTAGGCGGGGGAAGTGCCTACGAGCAGTACTTC. Full variable domain (remainder filled in from reference TRBV11-2 and TRBJ2-7): EAGVAQSPRYKIIEKRQSVAFWCNPISGHATLYWYQQILGQGPKLLIQFQNNGVVDDSQLPKDRFSAERLKGVDSTLKIQPAKLEDSAVYLCASSLGGGSAYEQYFGPGTRLTVT.

The rearrangement uses TRBV29-1 and TRBJ1-2, with D tentatively TRBD1 (6 bases). The V end lost 7 bases, the J end lost 1 base, and 13 bases lay between the germline ends. Germline loops: CDR1 SQVTM, CDR2 ANQGSEA. The CDR3 is made up of 13 amino acids. The CDR3, as DNA: TGCAGCGCCGCCCCAGGGGTTAACTATGGCTACACCTTC. Residues: CSAAPGVNYGYTF.

The J gene is TRBJ2-5, the V gene TRBV7-9; D ambiguous. The germline gives CDR1 SEHNR, CDR2 FQNEAQ (reference sequence). There are 13 residues in the CDR3. V was pared by 1 base and J by 0 bases, with 3 bases between. The CDR3 DNA is TGTGCCAGCAGCTTAGGGGACCAAGAGACCCAGTACTTC. Translated: CASSLGDQETQYF.

The chain couples TRBV7-9 to TRBJ2-3; D gene uncertain. This CDR3 has 14 amino acids. Trimming removed 7 bases from V and 5 bases from J, with 16 bases in between. CDR1 SEHNR and CDR2 FQNEAQ come from the germline V gene (reference sequence). This CDR3 reads CASIPLSDRDTQYF. For the CDR3, the DNA is TGTGCCAGCATCCCTCTGTCTGATAGAGATACGCAGTATTTT.

The chain couples TRBV5-1 to TRBJ2-7; D uncertain. Between the trimmed V and J ends, which lost 2 bases and 2 bases, there was a span of 11 bases. There are 14 residues in the CDR3. Germline V CDR1 and CDR2: SGHRS, YFSETQ. The CDR3 DNA reads TGCGCCAGCAGCTTACCCCGACAAACCTACGAGCAGTACTTC. Amino acid sequence: CASSLPRQTYEQYF.

This sequence joins TRBV11-3 and TRBJ1-1; D gene unclear. V gave up 3 bases and J gave up 9 bases, with 11 bases separating them. Germline values: CDR1 SGHNT, CDR2 YENEEA. The CDR3 consists of 12 residues. The chain's CDR3 is CASSFTGRKAFF. DNA for the CDR3: TGTGCCAGCAGCTTTACGGGTAGGAAAGCTTTCTTT.

This rearrangement joins TRBV25-1 to TRBJ2-1; TRBD2 might be the D (5 bases). This CDR3 comprises 11 residues. The V end was cut by 6 bases, the J end by 10 bases, with 10 bases between. Germline assignment: CDR1 MGHDK and CDR2 SYGVNS. The CDR3 here is CASRLGLEQFF. The CDR3 nucleotides read TGTGCCAGCAGACTAGGCCTAGAGCAGTTCTTC.

This clone was seen once. J is TRBJ2-2 and V is TRBV5-1; TRBD1 matches 8 bases. Germline V CDR1 and CDR2: SGHRS, YFSETQ. V was clipped by 4 bases and J by 2 bases; unmatched bases: 4. CDR3 length equals 15 residues. CDR3 nucleotide sequence: TGCGCCAGCAGCCGAGACAGGGGAAACACCGGGGAGCTGTTTTTT. Translation gives CASSRDRGNTGELFF.

The chain joins TRBV19 to TRBJ2-7; 7 nucleotides line up with TRBD2. Losses at the gene ends were 6 bases for V and 3 bases for J; bases not matched to a gene: 8. The CDR3 is made up of 14 amino acids. From germline, CDR1 is LNHDA and CDR2 SQIVND (reference sequence). This CDR3 is CASSLPGLIYEQYF. The CDR3 region has the DNA TGTGCCAGTAGCCTTCCGGGACTAATCTACGAGCAGTACTTC.

The gene calls are TRBV29-1 and TRBJ1-6, with unresolved D. V shed 4 bases and J shed 7 bases, with 11 bases lying between them. Germline V gene data show CDR1 as SQVTM and CDR2 as ANQGSEA. The CDR3 has 13 amino acids. The CDR3 sequence is CSVGAGPNSPLHF. CDR3 nucleotide sequence: TGCAGCGTTGGTGCCGGACCCAATTCACCCCTCCACTTT.

The chain links TRBV5-5 to TRBJ2-1; D not resolved. Germline-derived CDR1 and CDR2 are SGHKS and YYEKEE (reference sequence). This CDR3 has 16 residues. The germline V and J ends were trimmed by 0 bases and 2 bases, with 12 bases remaining between them. CDR3 sequence: CASSLVSAPTYNEQFF. The CDR3 DNA follows: TGTGCCAGCAGCTTGGTAAGCGCTCCTACCTACAATGAGCAGTTCTTC.

The chain is built from TRBV4-2 and TRBJ2-5; no reliable D call. Looked up from germline, CDR1 is LGHNA and CDR2 is YNFKEQ. V dropped 4 bases and J dropped 5 bases, with 8 bases sitting between them. CDR3 length equals 12 residues. CDR3 residues: CASSLKSETQYF. In nucleotides, the CDR3 is TGTGCCAGCAGCCTTAAGAGCGAGACCCAGTACTTC.